Listed here are 19 T cell receptor beta chains from one sample, sequenced in a study of cytomegalovirus exposure and HLA in healthy donors. The PCR employed 60 Vbeta primers together with 13 Jbeta primers. TCRdb keeps only in-frame clones here, not all; method: immunoSEQ multiplex PCR. The sample lists 150,000 or so clones, about three quarters seen once, with over 2.5% in the top ten. Sequenced input: PBMCs. The receptors were gathered from a woman aged 50 to 65 in good health and CMV-seropositive.

V and J are TRBV27 and TRBJ1-6; D is ambiguous. V lost 4 bases and J lost 14, with 12 bases in between. The CDR3 loop spans 12 amino acids. Germline CDR1 is MNHEY and CDR2 is SMNVEV (reference sequence). CDR3 amino acids: CASSSTPRTLHF. In DNA, the CDR3 is TGTGCCAGCAGTTCCACTCCTAGGACCCTCCACTTT.

CDR3 sequence (DNA): TGTGCCAGCAGCTTAGGACTAGCGGGAGTAGGAGAGCAGTACTTC. Translation gives CASSLGLAGVGEQYF. The chain recombines TRBV7-2 with TRBJ2-7, with 12 nucleotides matching TRBD2. Germline CDR1 and CDR2: SGHTA and FQGNSA. V lost 1 base to trimming and J lost 7 bases; unmatched junction nucleotides: 5. This CDR3 has 15 residues.

The CDR3 protein is CATLIDRDGGYTF. In DNA form, the CDR3 reads TGTGCCACCCTAATTGACAGGGATGGTGGCTACACCTTC. The genes are TRBV2 and TRBJ1-2, with 7 bases lining up with TRBD1. Germline values: CDR1 SNHLY, CDR2 FYNNEI. Trimming at V came to 10 bases and at J to 7 bases, leaving 12 bases not matched to a gene. The CDR3 runs 13 residues.

The rearrangement joins TRBV10-3 to TRBJ1-1, with D perhaps TRBD1 (6 bases). Germline CDR1 and CDR2: ENHRY and SYGVKD. Deletions cut 3 bases from V and 4 bases from J, with 12 bases between. The CDR3 is 14 amino acids. The CDR3: CAISDPRGGTEAFF. CDR3 nucleotide sequence: TGTGCCATCAGTGATCCCCGAGGGGGCACTGAAGCTTTCTTT.

The rearrangement links TRBV28 to TRBJ1-4, with TRBD1 identical over 8 bases. Germline CDR1 reads MDHEN; CDR2 reads SYDVKM. The CDR3 has 14 residues. Trimming cost V 5 bases and J 8 bases; bases outside gene matches: 7. Here the CDR3 DNA reads TGTGCCAGCAGTACCGGACAGGGAGACGAAAAACTGTTTTTT. Amino acid sequence: CASSTGQGDEKLFF.

V and J are TRBV7-3 and TRBJ1-1; D uncertain. The CDR3 is made up of 14 amino acids. Trimming pared 5 bases from V and 7 bases from J, leaving 17 bases between. CDR1 is SGHTA and CDR2 is FQGTGA in the germline V gene. The CDR3 nucleotides read TGTGCCAGCAGCCGAACCCCGGGTGAAGGTGAAGCTTTCTTT. Its protein product is CASSRTPGEGEAFF.

The chain couples TRBV6-6 to TRBJ2-3; D not resolved. CDR3 length equals 16 residues. The V gene lost 7 bases and the J gene lost 2 bases, with 19 bases spanning the gap. Germline CDR1 is MNHNY and CDR2 is SVGAGI (reference sequence). CDR3 sequence: CASTFWSPAPTDTQYF. In DNA, the CDR3 is TGTGCCAGCACCTTCTGGAGCCCGGCACCCACAGATACGCAGTATTTT.

The sample holds a few counts of this clone. This sequence joins TRBV7-9 and TRBJ2-5; TRBD1 is a possible D gene (5 bases). V lost 5 bases to trimming and J lost 2 bases, with 12 bases between them. The V gene's germline CDR1 is SEHNR and CDR2 FQNEAQ (reference sequence). The CDR3 is 14 amino acids. DNA for the CDR3: TGTGCCAGCAGCGCTCCAGGGTTACAAGAGACCCAGTACTTC. It codes for CASSAPGLQETQYF.

This chain uses TRBV18 with TRBJ1-1; TRBD1 might be the D (5 bases). The germline CDR1 and CDR2 sequences are KGHSH and LQKENI. V lost 3 bases, J lost 1 base, and 12 bases lay in between. CDR3 length: 15 residues. The CDR3 is CASSPREGANTEAFF. CDR3 DNA sequence: TGTGCCAGCTCACCGCGCGAAGGGGCGAACACTGAAGCTTTCTTT.

The V and J genes are TRBV18 and TRBJ2-1; D might be TRBD2 (5 bases). V lost 5 bases to trimming and J lost 3 bases, with 17 bases between them. The CDR3 loop spans 16 amino acids. Germline-derived CDR1 and CDR2 are KGHSH and LQKENI. The CDR3 spells CASSSALTEGYNEQFF. DNA of the CDR3: TGTGCCAGCTCATCCGCGCTAACCGAGGGCTACAATGAGCAGTTCTTC.

This clone has a handful of counts. The chain uses TRBV4-3 and TRBJ2-5, with D maybe TRBD1 (6 bases). Germline V gene data show CDR1 as LGHNA and CDR2 as YSLEER. Trimming shortened V by 4 bases and J by 3 bases, and 15 bases separated the two germline ends. The CDR3 is 15 amino acids. CDR3 sequence (DNA): TGCGCCAGCAGCCCCTCGTGGACAGTCGAAGAGACCCAGTACTTC. This translates into CASSPSWTVEETQYF.

The chain links TRBV6-4 to TRBJ2-7; a possible D gene is TRBD1 (6 bases). The CDR3 spans 14 residues. Trimming stripped 3 bases from V and 5 bases from J, with 14 bases between. The germline gives CDR1 MRHNA, CDR2 SNTAGT. The CDR3 DNA reads TGTGCCAGCAGTGAGCAGGACAGCAGCAACGAGCAGTACTTC. It translates to CASSEQDSSNEQYF.

This clone has just a few counts. CDR3 DNA sequence: TGTGCCAGCAGTCTCCTCCAAGACAGGGGCCTCTATGGCTACACCTTC. Its translation: CASSLLQDRGLYGYTF. The chain has TRBV27 and TRBJ1-2, with 8 bases lining up with TRBD1. The ends lost 5 bases at V and 4 bases at J; junction bases unmatched: 12. Germline-derived CDR1 and CDR2 are MNHEY and SMNVEV (reference sequence). CDR3 length equals 16 residues.

This chain uses TRBV19 with TRBJ2-7; TRBD1 might be the D (6 bases). The CDR3 consists of 15 residues. V dropped 5 bases and J dropped 6 bases, with 20 bases sitting between them. Germline assignment: CDR1 LNHDA and CDR2 SQIVND (reference sequence). Here the CDR3 reads CASSRSTGGIGEQYF. The CDR3 DNA follows: TGTGCCAGTAGTCGGTCGACAGGTGGGATTGGCGAGCAGTACTTC.

The chain links TRBV7-2 to TRBJ2-7; perhaps TRBD1 as D (6 bases). CDR3 length equals 14 residues. V was shortened by 5 bases and J by 0 bases, with 11 bases between the two germline ends. CDR1 is SGHTA and CDR2 is FQGNSA in the germline V gene. CDR3 protein: CASSLDRSSYEQYF. The CDR3 region has the DNA TGTGCCAGCAGCCTAGACAGGAGCTCCTACGAGCAGTACTTC. The full variable domain, its missing parts supplied by reference TRBV7-2 and TRBJ2-7, is GAGVSQSPSNKVTEKGKDVELRCDPISGHTALYWYRQSLGQGLEFLIYFQGNSAPDKSGLPSDRFSAERTGGSVSTLTIQRTQQEDSAVYLCASSLDRSSYEQYFGPGTRLTVT.

V and J are TRBV28 and TRBJ1-5, with D maybe TRBD1 (6 bases). Trimming left V 6 bases short and J 1 base short, with 13 bases between. The germline CDR1 and CDR2 sequences are MDHEN and SYDVKM. The CDR3 contains 15 residues. The CDR3 here is CASSPTGSSNQPQHF. The CDR3 DNA follows: TGTGCCAGCAGCCCTACAGGGAGCAGCAATCAGCCCCAGCATTTT.

This rearrangement joins TRBV11-3 to TRBJ2-3; D may be TRBD2 (7 bases). The CDR3 contains 17 residues. Trimming shortened V by 5 bases and J by 0 bases, and 18 bases separated the two germline ends. Germline V CDR1 and CDR2: SGHNT, YENEEA. The CDR3 DNA is TGTGCCAGCAGCATTTTTAGGGGGGGGACTAGCACAGATACGCAGTATTTT. This gives the protein CASSIFRGGTSTDTQYF.

The chain uses TRBV9 and TRBJ1-2, with TRBD1 identical over 9 bases. This CDR3 spans 16 amino acids. Trimming at V came to 0 bases and at J to 8 bases, leaving 11 bases not matched to a gene. CDR1 and CDR2 from the germline V gene are SGDLS and YYNGEE. This CDR3 is CASSVVSGGTGRGYTF. CDR3 DNA sequence: TGTGCCAGCAGCGTAGTATCGGGGGGGACAGGGCGAGGCTACACCTTC.

On this clone itself: The junction departs from germline at one end; a sequencing error may be responsible. The rearrangement uses TRBV10-3 and TRBJ2-6; TRBD1 matches 12 bases. Germline V gene lookup returns CDR1 ENHRY and CDR2 SYGVKD. The CDR3 has 15 residues. The CDR3 DNA reads as TGTGCCATCAGTGCCGGGACAGGGGGCAACAACGGCCTGACTTTC. This gives the protein CAISAGTGGNNGLTF.